Listed below are T cell receptor beta chains from one sample, sequenced in a study of blood T cell repertoires in COVID-19. Sequencing used immunoSEQ multiplex PCR; TCRdb keeps in-frame clones, though not all of them. The data show about 320,000 clones, about 83% seen once. Source material: peripheral blood. The receptors come from a woman between 45 and 65 years old with acute or convalescent COVID-19. Each CDR3 is given with its conserved first and last residue. The D gene is left open where the match is weak. Clone size, where shown, is once, few, many, or a class for clones that have expanded.

D gene	V gene	J gene	clone size	CDR3 protein	CDR3 DNA
TRBD2	TRBV7-2	TRBJ2-3	-	CASSLGLGEGWPDTQYF	TGTGCCAGCAGCTTAGGTTTGGGGGAGGGGTGGCCAGATACGCAGTATTTT
TRBD1	TRBV28	TRBJ1-3	-	CASSPGQGLFPGNTIYF	TGTGCCAGCAGTCCGGGACAGGGTCTATTCCCTGGAAACACCATATATTTT
-	TRBV11-1	TRBJ2-2	-	CASSLIEGVGTGELFF	TGTGCCAGCAGCTTAATCGAGGGGGTAGGCACCGGGGAGCTGTTTTTT
-	TRBV18	TRBJ1-2	-	CASSPSARAYGYTF	TGTGCCAGCTCACCTTCCGCACGTGCGTATGGCTACACCTTC
TRBD2	TRBV6-2/TRBV6-3	TRBJ2-1	-	CASSYSLARDNEQFF	TGTGCCAGCAGTTACTCACTAGCGCGGGACAATGAGCAGTTCTTC
-	TRBV12-5	TRBJ2-2	once	CASSNKNTGELFF	TGTGCTAGCTCAAACAAGAACACCGGGGAGCTGTTTTTT
-	TRBV9	TRBJ2-3	-	CASSGSNTQYF	TGTGCCAGCAGCGGTTCCAATACGCAGTATTTT
TRBD1	TRBV7-2	TRBJ1-5	-	CASSSGTGRGMAQHF	TGTGCCAGCAGCTCCGGGACAGGGCGGGGGATGGCCCAGCATTTT
TRBD1	TRBV5-4	TRBJ1-3	once	CASSSGWGTGGNTIYF	TGTGCCAGCAGCTCAGGCTGGGGGACAGGAGGAAACACCATATATTTT
-	TRBV12-3/TRBV12-4	TRBJ1-4	-	CASSQDIYEKLFF	TGTGCCAGCAGCCAGGACATTTACGAAAAACTGTTTTTT